This TCR beta chain was identified in a study of CD8+CD57+ T cells in acquired aplastic anemia. Study at large: An average of roughly 3 ug of DNA was obtained from sorted CD4+ and CD8+ cells.

Sequencing was done on patients that had shown CD8+CD57+ cell expansion by flow cytometry. Therapy had not been given to patients before blood sampling. Trimming took off 4 bases at V and 3 bases at J, with 10 bases between the two ends. The CDR3 covers 13 residues. In germline, CDR1 is SEHNR, CDR2 FQNEAQ (reference sequence). Study results and caveats: Researchers reported that CD8+ Simpson's diversity was not significantly different in patients versus controls. In common between the patients and the controls were approximately 28 CD8+ CDR3 sequences.

The template for TCR beta VDJ and CDR3 sequence profiling was genomic DNA. TCRdb processed the reads anew with MiXCR; each CDR3 protein has one entry. The repertoire consists of roughly 180,000 distinct CDR3 sequences, with around 50% occurring once and the leading ten covering 10% to 15%. Turning to this clonotype: Its matching antigen is unknown.

V usage is TRBV7-9 and J usage is TRBJ2-7; D assignment may be TRBD1 or TRBD2 (6 bases each). This clonotype originated in a human donor with aplastic anemia. Material: sorted CD4+, CD8+, or CD8+CD57+ T cells (not recorded which) from PBMCs. The CDR3 region is CASSSGGDYEQYF. The CDR3 DNA sequence: TGTGCCAGCAGCTCCGGGGGCGACTACGAGCAGTACTTC. The full variable domain, its missing parts supplied by reference TRBV7-9 and TRBJ2-7, is DTGVSQNPRHKITKRGQNVTFRCDPISEHNRLYWYRQTLGQGPEFLTYFQNEAQLEKSRLLSDRFSAERPKGSFSTLEIQRTEQGDSAMYLCASSSGGDYEQYFGPGTRLTVT.